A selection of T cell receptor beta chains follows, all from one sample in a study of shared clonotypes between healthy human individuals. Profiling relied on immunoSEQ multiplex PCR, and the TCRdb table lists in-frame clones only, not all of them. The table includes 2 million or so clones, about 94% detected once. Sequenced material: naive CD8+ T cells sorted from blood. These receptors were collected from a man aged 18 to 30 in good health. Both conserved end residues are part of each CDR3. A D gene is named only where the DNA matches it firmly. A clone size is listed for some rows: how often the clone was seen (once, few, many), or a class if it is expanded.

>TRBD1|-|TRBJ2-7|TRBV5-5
CASSPFGTGGYEQYF
TGTGCCAGCAGCCCGTTCGGGACAGGGGGCTACGAGCAGTACTTC
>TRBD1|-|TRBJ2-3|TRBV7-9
CASSHQRVGDRDLADTQYF
TGTGCCAGCAGCCACCAGCGAGTGGGGGACAGGGATTTAGCAGATACGCAGTATTTT
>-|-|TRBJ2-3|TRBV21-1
CASPRGRRDTQYF
TGTGCCAGCCCCAGGGGGCGCAGAGATACGCAGTATTTT
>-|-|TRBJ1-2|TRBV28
CASSFPRFIYGYTF
TGTGCCAGCAGTTTTCCCAGGTTCATCTATGGCTACACCTTC
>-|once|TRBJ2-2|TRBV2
CASSEGELALNTGELFF
TGTGCCAGCAGTGAAGGGGAACTAGCCTTGAACACCGGGGAGCTGTTTTTT
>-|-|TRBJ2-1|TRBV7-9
CASSLVGAYNEQFF
TGTGCCAGCAGCTTAGTTGGTGCCTACAATGAGCAGTTCTTC
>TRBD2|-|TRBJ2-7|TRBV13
CASSSTSDYEQYF
TGTGCCAGCAGCTCCACTAGCGACTACGAGCAGTACTTC
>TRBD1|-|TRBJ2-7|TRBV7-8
CASSPHGGTGDEQYF
TGTGCCAGCAGCCCTCATGGCGGGACAGGGGACGAGCAGTACTTC
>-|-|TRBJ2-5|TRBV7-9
CASSLGSETQYF
TGTGCCAGCAGCTTAGGGTCAGAGACCCAGTACTTC
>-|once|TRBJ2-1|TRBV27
CASIKRASSYNEQFF
TGTGCCAGCATAAAGAGGGCTAGCTCCTACAATGAGCAGTTCTTC
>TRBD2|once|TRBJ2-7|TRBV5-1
CASSLLGLAASYEQYF
TGCGCCAGCAGCTTGCTGGGACTAGCGGCCTCCTACGAGCAGTACTTC
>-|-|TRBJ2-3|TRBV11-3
CASSLGFGRNTDTQYF
TGTGCCAGCAGCTTAGGTTTCGGACGGAACACAGATACGCAGTATTTT
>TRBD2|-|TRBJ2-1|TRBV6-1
CASSEAIWTSGNNEQFF
TGTGCCAGCAGTGAAGCGATCTGGACTAGCGGGAACAATGAGCAGTTCTTC
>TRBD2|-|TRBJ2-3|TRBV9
CASSLRSGGSTDTQYF
TGTGCCAGCAGCCTACGTAGCGGGGGAAGCACAGATACGCAGTATTTT
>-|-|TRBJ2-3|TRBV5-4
CASSLGRSQTSTDTQYF
TGTGCCAGCAGCTTGGGTCGATCCCAAACTAGCACAGATACGCAGTATTTT
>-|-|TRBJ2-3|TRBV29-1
CSVQTGSATDTQYF
TGCAGCGTCCAGACAGGAAGCGCGACAGATACGCAGTATTTT
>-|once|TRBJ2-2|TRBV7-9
CASNSGRSGQRVTGELFF
TGTGCCAGCAACTCGGGGAGGTCGGGACAGAGAGTCACCGGGGAGCTGTTTTTT
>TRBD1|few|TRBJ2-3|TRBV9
CASSAGTASTDTQYF
TGTGCCAGCAGCGCCGGGACAGCTAGCACAGATACGCAGTATTTT
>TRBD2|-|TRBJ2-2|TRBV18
CASSPPLREDSFTGELFF
TGTGCCAGCTCACCACCTCTTCGGGAGGACTCGTTCACCGGGGAGCTGTTTTTT
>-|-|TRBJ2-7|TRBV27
CASSPGLQEQYF
TGTGCCAGCAGTCCGGGGCTCCAAGAGCAGTACTTC
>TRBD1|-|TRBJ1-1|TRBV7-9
CASSEEQGENTEAFF
TGTGCCAGCAGCGAGGAACAGGGGGAGAACACTGAAGCTTTCTTT
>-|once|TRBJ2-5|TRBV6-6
CASSTISGEGGGTQYF
TGTGCCAGCAGTACTATTTCAGGGGAAGGGGGGGGAACCCAGTACTTC
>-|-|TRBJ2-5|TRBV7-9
CASSRNRGAGETQYF
TGTGCCAGCAGTCGCAACCGGGGGGCTGGTGAGACCCAGTACTTC
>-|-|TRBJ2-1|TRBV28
CASSIWGEVVVNEQFF
TGTGCCAGCAGTATCTGGGGGGAAGTTGTGGTGAATGAGCAGTTCTTC
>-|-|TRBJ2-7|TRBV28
CASSALGRGYEQYF
TGTGCCAGCAGTGCATTGGGCAGGGGTTACGAGCAGTACTTC
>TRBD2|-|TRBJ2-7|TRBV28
CASSFSRDYTYEQYF
TGTGCCAGCAGTTTTTCCAGGGACTACACCTACGAGCAGTACTTC
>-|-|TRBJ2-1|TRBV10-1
CASSEVSGGYNEQFF
TGCGCCAGCAGTGAGGTGTCTGGGGGATACAATGAGCAGTTCTTC
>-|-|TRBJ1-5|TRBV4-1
CASSLRGDQPQHF
TGCGCCAGCAGCCTGAGGGGGGATCAGCCCCAGCATTTT
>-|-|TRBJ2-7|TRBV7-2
CASSFQESGRRYEQYF
TGTGCCAGCAGTTTTCAGGAATCAGGGAGAAGATACGAGCAGTACTTC
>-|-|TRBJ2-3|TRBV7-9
CASSSDRDTQYF
TGTGCCAGCAGCTCTGACAGGGATACGCAGTATTTT
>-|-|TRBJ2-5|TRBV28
CASSLFHQGLQETQYF
TGTGCCAGCAGTTTATTTCATCAGGGATTACAAGAGACCCAGTACTTC
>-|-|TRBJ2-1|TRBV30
CAWSPPFNNEQFF
TGTGCCTGGAGTCCGCCATTCAACAATGAGCAGTTCTTC
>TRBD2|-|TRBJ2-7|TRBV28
CASMWAAGNYEQYF
TGTGCCAGCATGTGGGCAGCGGGGAACTACGAGCAGTACTTC
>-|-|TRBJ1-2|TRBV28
CASSWRRDFGYTF
TGTGCCAGCAGTTGGAGACGGGACTTCGGCTACACCTTC
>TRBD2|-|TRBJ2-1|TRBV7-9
CASSSPERGIYNEQFF
TGTGCCAGCAGCTCCCCCGAGCGGGGGATTTACAATGAGCAGTTCTTC
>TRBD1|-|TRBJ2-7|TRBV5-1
CASSLGQGTEQYF
TGCGCCAGCAGCTTGGGACAGGGGACAGAGCAGTACTTC
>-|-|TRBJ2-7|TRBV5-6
CASSFQDSSYEQYF
TGTGCCAGCAGCTTTCAGGACAGCTCCTACGAGCAGTACTTC
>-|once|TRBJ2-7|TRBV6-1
CASLSSYEQYF
TGTGCCAGCCTTAGCTCCTACGAGCAGTACTTC
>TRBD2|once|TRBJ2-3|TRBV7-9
CASSPYEAAGGTDTQYF
TGTGCCAGCAGCCCTTACGAAGCAGCGGGGGGCACAGATACGCAGTATTTT
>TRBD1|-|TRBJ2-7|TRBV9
CASSAGTGPPYEQYF
TGTGCCAGCAGCGCCGGGACAGGGCCCCCCTACGAGCAGTACTTC
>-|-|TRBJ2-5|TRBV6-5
CASSYLGGQETQYF
TGTGCCAGCAGTTACCTTGGGGGGCAAGAGACCCAGTACTTC
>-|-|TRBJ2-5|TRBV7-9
CASSSDPHRETQYF
TGTGCCAGCAGCTCCGACCCACACCGAGAGACCCAGTACTTC
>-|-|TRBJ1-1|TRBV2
CGVGNTEAFF
TGCGGTGTGGGGAACACTGAAGCTTTCTTT
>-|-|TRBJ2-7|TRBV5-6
CASSVEQAYEQYF
TGTGCCAGCAGCGTGGAACAGGCATACGAGCAGTACTTC
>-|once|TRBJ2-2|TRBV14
CASSQLPPGELFF
TGTGCCAGCAGCCAACTCCCCCCCGGGGAGCTGTTTTTT
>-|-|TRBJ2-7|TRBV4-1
CASSQIGAPNYEQYF
TGCGCCAGCAGCCAAATCGGCGCCCCCAACTACGAGCAGTACTTC
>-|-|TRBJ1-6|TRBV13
CASSLGGVNYNSPLHF
TGTGCCAGCAGCCTCGGCGGGGTCAACTATAATTCACCCCTCCACTTT
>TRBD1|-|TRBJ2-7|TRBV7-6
CASSLTGTEIYEQYF
TGTGCCAGCAGCTTGACAGGGACAGAAATCTACGAGCAGTACTTC
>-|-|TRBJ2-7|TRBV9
CASSPGRHLYEQYF
TGTGCCAGCAGCCCGGGACGACACCTCTACGAGCAGTACTTC